The rows below give T cell receptor beta chains drawn from one sample of a study of shared clonotypes between healthy human individuals. Sequencing was performed with immunoSEQ multiplex PCR; in TCRdb, only in-frame clones are kept and a portion is missing. In the table there are fewer than 2.5 million clones, 90% to 95% of which are singletons. Material: naive CD4+ T cells from PBMCs. Every receptor here comes from a man aged 18 to 29 in good health. Some clones in this sample may be carry-over from other donors' samples. The CDR3 runs from the conserved cysteine through the conserved F or W. The order of the fields is J gene, V gene, CDR3 length, D gene, clone size, CDR3 protein, CDR3 DNA. The D gene is left open where the match is weak. The size of a clone is reported for some rows only, either as once, few or many, or as a class for expanded clones.

j_gene: TRBJ1-2
v_gene: TRBV4-3
len: 15
d_gene: .
abundance: .
CDR3aa: CASSQDRGGRYGYTF
CDR3nt: TGCGCCAGCAGCCAAGATCGAGGAGGGCGGTATGGCTACACCTTC

j_gene: TRBJ2-4
v_gene: TRBV4-1
len: 18
d_gene: TRBD2
abundance: .
CDR3aa: CASSQELSLAGVGNIQYF
CDR3nt: TGCGCCAGCAGCCAAGAATTGAGCCTAGCGGGAGTGGGAAACATTCAGTACTTC

j_gene: TRBJ1-3
v_gene: TRBV10-3
len: 12
d_gene: .
abundance: .
CDR3aa: CAISYKGNTIYF
CDR3nt: TGTGCCATCTCCTACAAGGGAAACACCATATATTTT

j_gene: TRBJ2-1
v_gene: TRBV5-1
len: 15
d_gene: TRBD2
abundance: .
CDR3aa: CASLGLAGSYNEQFF
CDR3nt: TGCGCCAGCCTCGGACTAGCGGGTTCCTACAATGAGCAGTTCTTC

j_gene: TRBJ2-1
v_gene: TRBV30
len: 13
d_gene: .
abundance: .
CDR3aa: CAWTLTFWNEQFF
CDR3nt: TGTGCCTGGACTTTGACCTTTTGGAATGAGCAGTTCTTC

j_gene: TRBJ2-3
v_gene: TRBV28
len: 15
d_gene: TRBD1
abundance: once
CDR3aa: CASSSGTGPTDTQYF
CDR3nt: TGTGCCAGCAGTTCCGGGACAGGGCCGACAGATACGCAGTATTTT

j_gene: TRBJ2-3
v_gene: TRBV30
len: 14
d_gene: .
abundance: .
CDR3aa: CAWSVRGALDTQYF
CDR3nt: TGTGCCTGGAGTGTACGCGGGGCGCTAGATACGCAGTATTTT

j_gene: TRBJ2-1
v_gene: TRBV5-1
len: 14
d_gene: TRBD2
abundance: .
CDR3aa: CASTLVAGGNEQFF
CDR3nt: TGCGCCAGCACCCTGGTCGCGGGAGGCAATGAGCAGTTCTTC

j_gene: TRBJ2-2
v_gene: TRBV19
len: 13
d_gene: .
abundance: .
CDR3aa: CASSIDLEGELFF
CDR3nt: TGTGCCAGTAGTATTGATCTCGAGGGGGAGCTGTTTTTT

j_gene: TRBJ2-1
v_gene: TRBV28
len: 16
d_gene: TRBD2
abundance: once
CDR3aa: CASSSSGRESYNEQFF
CDR3nt: TGTGCCAGCAGTTCCAGCGGGAGGGAGTCCTACAATGAGCAGTTCTTC

j_gene: TRBJ2-3
v_gene: TRBV5-1
len: 14
d_gene: TRBD1
abundance: once
CDR3aa: CASSNRGLGDTQYF
CDR3nt: TGCGCCAGCAGCAACAGGGGGCTAGGAGATACGCAGTATTTT

j_gene: TRBJ2-1
v_gene: TRBV7-9
len: 15
d_gene: TRBD2
abundance: .
CDR3aa: CASRETSGSYNEQFF
CDR3nt: TGTGCCAGCAGGGAAACTAGCGGGTCCTACAATGAGCAGTTCTTC

j_gene: TRBJ1-2
v_gene: TRBV20-1
len: 11
d_gene: .
abundance: .
CDR3aa: CSAREGRGYTF
CDR3nt: TGCAGTGCTAGAGAAGGGAGAGGCTACACCTTC

j_gene: TRBJ2-7
v_gene: TRBV10-1
len: 8
d_gene: .
abundance: once
CDR3aa: CASREQYF
CDR3nt: TGCGCCAGCCGCGAGCAGTACTTC

j_gene: TRBJ2-1
v_gene: TRBV7-3
len: 15
d_gene: TRBD2
abundance: .
CDR3aa: CASSFAAGGPDEQFF
CDR3nt: TGTGCCAGCAGCTTCGCAGCGGGAGGGCCGGATGAGCAGTTCTTC

j_gene: TRBJ1-1
v_gene: TRBV11-3
len: 16
d_gene: .
abundance: .
CDR3aa: CASSLGGGGANTEAFF
CDR3nt: TGTGCCAGCAGCTTAGGAGGGGGGGGAGCGAACACTGAAGCTTTCTTT

j_gene: TRBJ2-7
v_gene: TRBV6-1
len: 14
d_gene: TRBD1
abundance: .
CDR3aa: CASTTGTGSYEQYF
CDR3nt: TGTGCCAGCACTACCGGGACAGGGTCCTACGAGCAGTACTTC

j_gene: TRBJ1-4
v_gene: TRBV5-6
len: 14
d_gene: TRBD1
abundance: once
CDR3aa: CASSSDRGGEKLFF
CDR3nt: TGTGCCAGCAGCTCTGACAGGGGAGGTGAAAAACTGTTTTTT

j_gene: TRBJ2-1
v_gene: TRBV28
len: 16
d_gene: TRBD2
abundance: .
CDR3aa: CASSPSSGRSYNEQFF
CDR3nt: TGTGCCAGCAGCCCGTCTAGCGGGAGGTCTTACAATGAGCAGTTCTTC

j_gene: TRBJ1-5
v_gene: TRBV6-1
len: 16
d_gene: .
abundance: .
CDR3aa: CASSEVGSYSNQPQHF
CDR3nt: TGTGCCAGCAGTGAAGTGGGCAGTTATAGCAATCAGCCCCAGCATTTT

j_gene: TRBJ1-1
v_gene: TRBV5-5
len: 13
d_gene: .
abundance: .
CDR3aa: CASSLFGDTEAFF
CDR3nt: TGTGCCAGCAGCTTGTTCGGCGACACTGAAGCTTTCTTT

j_gene: TRBJ1-5
v_gene: TRBV19
len: 13
d_gene: .
abundance: .
CDR3aa: CASNKQGNQPQHF
CDR3nt: TGTGCCAGTAACAAACAGGGTAATCAGCCCCAGCATTTT

j_gene: TRBJ2-7
v_gene: TRBV6-5
len: 16
d_gene: .
abundance: .
CDR3aa: CASSYLLGTPSNEQYF
CDR3nt: TGTGCCAGCAGTTATTTGCTAGGGACTCCTTCTAACGAGCAGTACTTC

j_gene: TRBJ2-7
v_gene: TRBV7-3
len: 14
d_gene: TRBD1
abundance: .
CDR3aa: CASSPQGRDYEQYF
CDR3nt: TGTGCCAGCAGCCCACAGGGGAGAGACTACGAGCAGTACTTC

j_gene: TRBJ2-7
v_gene: TRBV7-9
len: 11
d_gene: TRBD2
abundance: .
CDR3aa: CASSSGGWQYF
CDR3nt: TGTGCCAGCAGCTCCGGGGGGTGGCAGTACTTC

j_gene: TRBJ1-1
v_gene: TRBV9
len: 13
d_gene: .
abundance: .
CDR3aa: CASSAIGGTEAFF
CDR3nt: TGTGCCAGCAGCGCAATAGGGGGCACTGAAGCTTTCTTT

j_gene: TRBJ2-3
v_gene: TRBV5-1
len: 17
d_gene: .
abundance: .
CDR3aa: CASSSTRAHLDSDTQYF
CDR3nt: TGCGCCAGCAGCTCCACACGGGCCCACTTGGACTCAGATACGCAGTATTTT